This T cell receptor beta chain was identified in a study of T cells in Graves' hyperthyroidism and ophthalmopathy. With 0 bases removed from V and 6 bases from J, the gap between germline ends came to 12 bases. The CDR3 has 14 residues. CDR1 SGHKS and CDR2 YYEKEE come from the germline V gene (reference sequence). The patients, who ranged from 18 to 65 in age, presented with newly diagnosed hyperthyroidism lasting under 2 months. Based on clinical symptoms, serum thyroxine and TRAb, thyroid ultrasound and orbital computed tomography, diagnoses were reached. Amplification of TCR beta CDR3 regions used RNA as the template. HTBI primers were employed in a first-round RT-PCR of the TCR CDR3. TCRdb used MiXCR to reprocess the multiplex PCR reads, holding one entry per CDR3 protein. The sample carries 550,000 to 600,000 distinct CDR3 sequences, over 15% recorded once.

The specimen sequenced was blood. The sequence was collected from a woman aged 18-29 years with Graves' hyperthyroidism. The rearrangement links TRBV5-5 to TRBJ1-2; D remains ambiguous. CDR3 DNA: TGTGCCAGCAGCTTGGTAGTGGCGGCGGATGGCTACACCTTC. Translation gives CASSLVVAADGYTF.